The 13 T cell receptor beta chains reported below all come from one sample, sequenced in a study of PD-1 blockade in classical Hodgkin lymphoma. All the patients suffered relapse after autologous stem cell transplantation, and brentuximab vedotin exposure differed. Profiled with immunoSEQ multiplex PCR; TCRdb holds only in-frame clones, not every one. This table has approximately 12,000 clones, over 70% appearing once. The specimen was peripheral blood mononuclear cells (PBMCs), collected at baseline. The source of these receptors is a human donor with classical Hodgkin lymphoma.

This chain links TRBV7-6 with TRBJ2-1, with TRBD2 identical over 7 bases. Per germline, CDR1 SGHVS and CDR2 FNYEAQ. The trim removed 5 bases at V and 0 bases at J, leaving 10 bases unmatched. CDR3 length equals 17 residues. CDR3 amino acids: CASSLMELAYSYNEQFF. The CDR3 nucleotides read TGTGCCAGCAGCCTAATGGAACTAGCGTACTCCTACAATGAGCAGTTCTTC.

The chain carries TRBV6-5 and TRBJ2-3; 11 nucleotides line up with TRBD2. Germline V gene data show CDR1 as MNHEY and CDR2 as SVGAGI. Trimming cost V 8 bases and J 0 bases; bases outside gene matches: 4. The CDR3 length is 15 residues. As DNA, the CDR3 is TGTGCCAGCCGTAGCGGGAGGGTTAGCACAGATACGCAGTATTTT. It yields the protein CASRSGRVSTDTQYF.

This clone was counted a single time. The CDR3 DNA sequence: TGTGCCAGCAGTTCCCCGACTAGCGGGAGCTTCGAGTATTTT. Encoded protein: CASSSPTSGSFEYF. V and J are TRBV6-5 and TRBJ2-3; 12 bases map to TRBD2. CDR1 and CDR2 (germline): MNHEY, SVGAGI. Trimming at V came to 4 bases and at J to 13 bases, leaving 9 bases not matched to a gene. The CDR3 has 14 residues.

This clone occurred a few times. The chain is built from TRBV4-2 and TRBJ2-5; TRBD2 matches 8 bases. J gave up 1 base and V 1 base, and 2 bases lay outside the gene matches. CDR3 length: 15 amino acids. Germline V gene sequence: CDR1 LGHNA, CDR2 YNFKEQ. The CDR3 here is CASSQVGLAQETQYF. The CDR3 DNA reads as TGTGCCAGCAGCCAAGTTGGACTAGCCCAAGAGACCCAGTACTTC.

The gene calls are TRBV15 and TRBJ1-2; D might be TRBD1 (6 bases). Trimming took off 1 base at V and 4 bases at J, with 16 bases between the two ends. This CDR3 contains 16 residues. The germline CDR1 and CDR2 sequences are LNHNV and YYDKDF (reference sequence). Here the CDR3 DNA reads TGTGCCACCAGCAGAGTGGTTGGGGGGCGCGGCTATGGCTACACCTTC. It encodes CATSRVVGGRGYGYTF. Looking up the rest from reference TRBV15 and TRBJ1-2 gives the full variable domain: DAMVIQNPRYQVTQFGKPVTLSCSQTLNHNVMYWYQQKSSQAPKLLFHYYDKDFNNEADTPDNFQSRRPNTSFCFLDIRSPGLGDTAMYLCATSRVVGGRGYGYTFGSGTRLTVV.

The chain uses TRBV5-1 and TRBJ1-1; D is perhaps TRBD1 (6 bases). V was pared by 7 bases and J by 3 bases, with 13 bases between. The germline gives CDR1 SGHRS, CDR2 YFSETQ. The CDR3 extends over 13 amino acids. DNA for the CDR3: TGCGCCAGCGGTGGGGGGCCGGACACTGAAGCTTTCTTT. Translated: CASGGGPDTEAFF. Based on the CDR3 plus reference TRBV5-1 and TRBJ1-1, the full variable domain is KAGVTQTPRYLIKTRGQQVTLSCSPISGHRSVSWYQQTPGQGLQFLFEYFSETQRNKGNFPGRFSGRQFSNSRSEMNVSTLELGDSALYLCASGGGPDTEAFFGQGTRLTVV.

This rearrangement joins TRBV19 to TRBJ1-6, with unresolved D. V was shortened by 7 bases and J by 0 bases, with 10 bases between the two germline ends. The germline V gene has CDR1 LNHDA and CDR2 SQIVND (reference sequence). This CDR3 has 15 residues. The CDR3 nucleotides read TGTGCCAGTATGGCGGGGAGCTCCTATAATTCACCCCTCCACTTT. Protein product: CASMAGSSYNSPLHF.

The chain has TRBV5-1 and TRBJ2-1; D unresolved. Germline V lookup: CDR1 SGHRS, CDR2 YFSETQ. Trimming pared 5 bases from V and 4 bases from J, leaving 16 bases between. The CDR3 sequence is 15 residues long. Written as DNA, the CDR3 is TGCGCCAGCAGGCTCCGGACGACCAGTTACAATGAGCAGTTCTTC. It translates to CASRLRTTSYNEQFF.

The chain employs TRBV19 and TRBJ1-5; no definite D call. The CDR3 has 15 amino acids. Germline V gene sequence: CDR1 LNHDA, CDR2 SQIVND (reference sequence). V lost 7 bases and J 4 bases, leaving 17 bases between the germline ends. The CDR3 region is CASTSSGIQNQPQHF. The CDR3 nucleotides read TGTGCCAGTACGAGCTCGGGCATCCAAAATCAGCCCCAGCATTTT.

Of note for this clone: This sample also contains other DNA sequences that code for the same CDR3. The chain couples TRBV10-3 to TRBJ2-2, with D possibly being TRBD1 (6 bases). The CDR3 length is 14 residues. In germline, CDR1 is ENHRY, CDR2 SYGVKD. The ends were cut back, 3 bases at V and 2 bases at J, with 7 bases in the middle. CDR3 DNA sequence: TGTGCCATCAGTGACAGGGGAAACACCGGGGAGCTGTTTTTT. Translation: CAISDRGNTGELFF.

This rearrangement joins TRBV6-6 to TRBJ2-7; the D is unclear. The CDR3 contains 12 residues. The V and J ends lost 2 bases and 3 bases respectively, with 5 bases between them. From germline, CDR1 is MNHNY and CDR2 SVGAGI (reference sequence). As DNA, the CDR3 is TGTGCCAGCAGTTACATGAACTACGAGCAGTACTTC. It codes for CASSYMNYEQYF.

This chain uses TRBV11-3 with TRBJ1-2; the D gene is possibly TRBD1 (6 bases). Germline V CDR1 and CDR2: SGHNT, YENEEA. The ends were cut back, 7 bases at V and 2 bases at J, with 17 bases in the middle. CDR3 length equals 15 residues. The CDR3 DNA sequence: TGTGCCAGCACATTGGGTACAGGGATGAACTATGGCTACACCTTC. Its translation: CASTLGTGMNYGYTF.

This chain links TRBV21-1 with TRBJ2-4; the table's TRBD1 call for D was not verified on the DNA. TRBV21-1 is flagged as a pseudogene. The CDR3 runs to 18 residues. The CDR3 DNA sequence: TGTGCCAGCAGCAAAGCGCTCGGGACAGGGGGTTTCAAAAACATTCAGTACTTC. Its protein product is CASSKALGTGGFKNIQYF.